These 20 T cell receptor beta chains were sequenced from one sample in a study of monozygotic twins with inflammatory bowel disease. TCRdb re-called the 5' RACE reads, yielding one record per CDR3 amino acid sequence without DNA. This table lists 300,000 to 400,000 distinct CDR3 sequences. Sequencing input: blood. These receptors originate from a human donor with ulcerative colitis or Crohn's disease, or a healthy co-twin of an affected twin (not recorded which).

The chain recombines TRBV5-6 with TRBJ2-5. This CDR3 has 14 residues. In germline, CDR1 is SGHDT, CDR2 YYEEEE. CDR3 region: CASSLTVLQETQYF. Based on the CDR3 plus reference TRBV5-6 and TRBJ2-5, the full variable domain is DAGVTQSPTHLIKTRGQQVTLRCSPKSGHDTVSWYQQALGQGPQFIFQYYEEEERQRGNFPDRFSGHQFPNYSSELNVNALLLGDSALYLCASSLTVLQETQYFGPGTRLLVL.

The V gene is TRBV24-1, the J gene TRBJ2-1; the TCRdb call, TRBD1, lacks DNA for checking. CDR3 length: 15 residues. Germline loops: CDR1 KGHDR, CDR2 SFDVKD. The CDR3 spells CATSDSDRAYNEQFF.

The CDR3 here is CASSYISGITYEQYF. The V gene is TRBV28, the J gene TRBJ2-7; TCRdb picks TRBD2, but there is no DNA to check that call. Germline CDR1 reads MDHEN; CDR2 reads SYDVKM. This CDR3 is built from 15 residues.

The chain employs TRBV6-1 and TRBJ2-5; without DNA, the TCRdb call of TRBD1 cannot be checked. The germline CDR1 and CDR2 sequences are MNHNS and SASEGT. The CDR3 extends over 12 amino acids. CDR3: CASSERTGSAYF.

This chain links TRBV6-2 or TRBV6-3 with TRBJ1-1; TCRdb gives TRBD1 as the D gene, but with no DNA this cannot be confirmed. The germline gives CDR1 MNHEY, CDR2 SVGEGT. This CDR3 is built from 18 residues. The CDR3 region is CASSYYFLGYRQNTEAFF.

The genes are TRBV2 and TRBJ2-5; without DNA, the TCRdb call of TRBD1 cannot be checked. Germline CDR1 is SNHLY and CDR2 is FYNNEI. This CDR3 has 14 amino acids. The CDR3 is CASSTGQAGETQYF.

V gene TRBV12-3 or TRBV12-4 combines with J gene TRBJ2-1; TCRdb picks TRBD2, but there is no DNA to check that call. There are 15 residues in the CDR3. The CDR3 is CASSLAPPPYNEQFF.

The chain has TRBV18 and TRBJ2-7; there is no DNA to check the TCRdb D call of TRBD1. The V gene's germline CDR1 is KGHSH and CDR2 LQKENI. CDR3 length equals 15 residues. The CDR3 sequence: CASSTGGDRAYEQYF.

The chain links TRBV12-3 or TRBV12-4 to TRBJ2-1; TCRdb reports TRBD1, a call that lacks DNA to check it against. The CDR3 has 14 amino acids. The CDR3: CASSFGGGRNEQFF.

The V and J genes are TRBV3-1 and TRBJ1-2. This CDR3 region has 15 residues. Per the germline V gene, CDR1 is LGHDT and CDR2 is YNNKEL (reference sequence). CDR3 protein: CASSQDMEGNYGYTF.

The rearrangement joins TRBV11-2 to TRBJ1-4; TCRdb returns TRBD1, unconfirmable since there is no DNA. Germline assignment: CDR1 SGHAT and CDR2 FQNNGV. The CDR3 contains 16 residues. This chain's CDR3 is CASSPGRSATNEKLFF.

This chain links TRBV18 with TRBJ2-5. Germline V gene sequence: CDR1 KGHSH, CDR2 LQKENI. CDR3 length: 15 amino acids. CDR3 amino acids: CASSPIDSYQETQYF.

This sequence joins TRBV5-1 and TRBJ2-7. This CDR3 has 13 residues. Germline V gene data show CDR1 as SGHRS and CDR2 as YFSETQ. The CDR3 loop is CASSFIGSYEQYF.

The chain combines TRBV18 with TRBJ1-6. The germline V gene encodes CDR1 KGHSH and CDR2 LQKENI. The CDR3 sequence is 14 residues long. Here the CDR3 reads CASSRESGGSPLHF.

The rearrangement joins TRBV5-1 to TRBJ1-4; TCRdb indicates TRBD1, and absent DNA this call remains unverified. Germline CDR1 reads SGHRS; CDR2 reads YFSETQ. This CDR3 contains 14 residues. The CDR3 loop reads CASSIGTGREKLFF.

V and J are TRBV5-1 and TRBJ2-3. The germline V gene has CDR1 SGHRS and CDR2 YFSETQ. The CDR3 has 15 amino acids. CDR3 residues: CASSLGLSTGDTQYF.

This chain uses TRBV12-3 or TRBV12-4 with TRBJ1-5. The CDR3 length is 14 residues. CDR3 sequence reads: CASSLRHLNQPQHF.

The chain couples TRBV4-2 to TRBJ2-1. Germline V gene sequence: CDR1 LGHNA, CDR2 YNFKEQ. This CDR3 is 17 amino acids long. CDR3 sequence: CASSQDESGSSYNEQFF.

The chain has TRBV5-1 and TRBJ2-7; the D gene TCRdb calls, TRBD1, cannot be checked with no DNA. The CDR3 has 16 residues. Per germline, CDR1 SGHRS and CDR2 YFSETQ. The CDR3 protein is CASSSQAGTGSYEQYF.

The chain has TRBV14 and TRBJ2-5. The CDR3 totals 15 residues. Germline V gene lookup returns CDR1 SGHDN and CDR2 FVKESK. The CDR3 region is CASSQVEWYQETQYF.